Following are 22 T cell receptor beta chains from one sample sequenced in a study of technical replicates of blood from several donors. Produced via immunoSEQ multiplex PCR; TCRdb's table is partial and in-frame only. Among 75,000 to 95,000 clones listed, 75% to 95% were seen once. Sequenced: T cells isolated from PBMCs. Receptors were obtained from a human donor in good health.

This clone was counted between two and nine times. This chain links TRBV19 with TRBJ2-7, with a possible D match to TRBD2 (5 bases). The CDR3 spans 15 residues. In germline, CDR1 is LNHDA, CDR2 SQIVND (reference sequence). The V end was cut by 3 bases, the J end by 3 bases, with 15 bases between. CDR3 DNA sequence: TGTGCCAGTAGTATTATGTCAGGAGGCGTCTACGAGCAGTACTTC. Its translation is CASSIMSGGVYEQYF.

J is TRBJ1-2 and V is TRBV15; no reliable D call. This CDR3 contains 15 residues. The V and J ends lost 3 bases and 0 bases respectively, with 11 bases between them. Per the germline V gene, CDR1 is LNHNV and CDR2 is YYDKDF (reference sequence). In DNA form, the CDR3 reads TGTGCCACCAGCAGCTTGATTAGTGCTAACTATGGCTACACCTTC. Translating gives CATSSLISANYGYTF.

V and J are TRBV28 and TRBJ1-4; D unresolved. Germline loops: CDR1 MDHEN, CDR2 SYDVKM. The CDR3 loop spans 15 amino acids. Trimming removed 5 bases at V and 5 bases at J, with 15 bases between. The CDR3 loop is CASSTTRDLNEKLFF. In DNA form, the CDR3 reads TGTGCCAGCAGTACCACTAGAGATTTGAATGAAAAACTGTTTTTT.

The V and J genes are TRBV6-1 and TRBJ2-3; the match to TRBD2 covers 9 bases. Germline CDR1 reads MNHNS; CDR2 reads SASEGT. J gave up 0 bases and V 7 bases, and 5 bases lay outside the gene matches. The CDR3 loop spans 15 amino acids. CDR3 DNA sequence: TGTGCCAGCACTAGCGGGGATACTAGCACAGATACGCAGTATTTT. Its protein is CASTSGDTSTDTQYF.

The chain couples TRBV11-3 to TRBJ2-3, with TRBD2 as a possible D gene (7 bases). In germline, CDR1 is SGHNT, CDR2 YENEEA. Trimming shortened V by 0 bases and J by 1 base, and 14 bases separated the two germline ends. The CDR3 contains 17 residues. The CDR3 nucleotides read TGTGCCAGCAGCTTAGACGCGGGGGCGAGCGGCACAGATACGCAGTATTTT. Its translation: CASSLDAGASGTDTQYF.

The V call is TRBV5-6, the J call TRBJ2-1, with 8 bases fitting TRBD2. CDR1 and CDR2 (germline): SGHDT, YYEEEE. The trim removed 7 bases at V and 4 bases at J, leaving 4 bases unmatched. This CDR3 region has 13 residues. The CDR3 nucleotides read TGTGCCAGCTCCAGCGGGGGATACAATGAGCAGTTCTTC. Translation gives CASSSGGYNEQFF.

This chain links TRBV9 with TRBJ2-1; perhaps TRBD2 as D (7 bases). V lost 0 bases and J lost 7, with 14 bases in between. Germline assignment: CDR1 SGDLS and CDR2 YYNGEE. This CDR3 is built from 15 residues. CDR3 bases: TGTGCCAGCAGCGTAGTTGCGGGGGCCGGAAATGAGCAGTTCTTC. Translated: CASSVVAGAGNEQFF. Full variable domain (remainder filled in from reference TRBV9 and TRBJ2-1): DSGVTQTPKHLITATGQRVTLRCSPRSGDLSVYWYQQSLDQGLQFLIQYYNGEERAKGNILERFSAQQFPDLHSELNLSSLELGDSALYFCASSVVAGAGNEQFFGPGTRLTVL.

The chain joins TRBV7-9 to TRBJ2-7; D may be TRBD1 (6 bases). This CDR3 spans 12 amino acids. Trimming removed 3 bases from V and 4 bases from J, with 7 bases in between. CDR1 is SEHNR and CDR2 is FQNEAQ in the germline V gene (reference sequence). The CDR3 is CASSFRGYEQYF. The CDR3 nucleotides read TGTGCCAGCAGCTTCAGGGGTTACGAGCAGTACTTC. Full variable domain (outside the CDR3, taken from reference TRBV7-9 and TRBJ2-7): DTGVSQNPRHKITKRGQNVTFRCDPISEHNRLYWYRQTLGQGPEFLTYFQNEAQLEKSRLLSDRFSAERPKGSFSTLEIQRTEQGDSAMYLCASSFRGYEQYFGPGTRLTVT.

The chain uses TRBV10-2 and TRBJ2-5, with 11 positions matching TRBD2. There are 17 residues in the CDR3. The V segment lost 3 bases and the J segment 5 bases; nucleotides outside the gene matches: 11. Germline CDR1 is WSHSY and CDR2 is SAAADI. The CDR3 nucleotides read TGCGCCAGCAGTGATCTAGCGGGGGGCACCCGCGGGGAGACCCAGTACTTC. Amino acids: CASSDLAGGTRGETQYF.

The chain combines TRBV2 with TRBJ1-1; TRBD1 aligns across 9 bases. The CDR3 totals 14 residues. Germline V gives CDR1 SNHLY, CDR2 FYNNEI. V trimming: 6 bases; J trimming: 5 bases; junction bases outside the gene matches: 7. DNA for the CDR3: TGTGCCAGCAGGGGGGACAGGGAGGGTACTGAAGCTTTCTTT. This sequence encodes CASRGDREGTEAFF.

The chain carries TRBV10-1 and TRBJ2-7; TRBD1 matches at 7 bases. CDR1 and CDR2 from the germline V gene are WNHNN and SYGVQD (reference sequence). The CDR3 extends over 16 amino acids. V was pared by 5 bases and J by 4 bases, with 14 bases of the junction left unmatched. The CDR3 loop is CASSPRSRDREYEQYF. The CDR3 DNA reads TGCGCCAGCAGTCCTAGAAGTCGGGACAGAGAGTACGAGCAGTACTTC.

The CDR3 DNA follows: TGCGCCAGCAGCTTGGGGGCGGGAAGCTCCTACAATGAGCAGTTCTTC. This encodes CASSLGAGSSYNEQFF. The J gene is TRBJ2-1, the V gene TRBV5-1; D may be TRBD2 (6 bases). The CDR3 is 16 amino acids. Germline V CDR1 and CDR2: SGHRS, YFSETQ. V lost 0 bases, J lost 0 bases, and 10 bases lay in between.

V is TRBV19 and J is TRBJ2-6; 7 bases are shared with TRBD1. V was clipped by 6 bases and J by 4 bases; unmatched bases: 12. Germline values: CDR1 LNHDA, CDR2 SQIVND (reference sequence). The CDR3 is 17 residues long. CDR3 nucleotide sequence: TGTGCCAGTAGCCGACAGGGAACCTCCGGCGGGGCCAACGTCCTGACTTTC. Its translation: CASSRQGTSGGANVLTF.

This clone was counted between two and nine times. The chain couples TRBV5-1 to TRBJ1-1; weak D call: TRBD1 (6 bases). The CDR3 length is 16 residues. V was shortened by 2 bases and J by 0 bases, with 14 bases between the two germline ends. Germline V CDR1 and CDR2: SGHRS, YFSETQ. The CDR3 DNA follows: TGCGCCAGCAGCTTATTGACAGGAGCTATGAACACTGAAGCTTTCTTT. It specifies CASSLLTGAMNTEAFF.

The chain carries TRBV28 and TRBJ1-5; TRBD1 aligns across 7 bases. The V segment lost 7 bases and the J segment 3 bases; nucleotides outside the gene matches: 6. The CDR3 is 14 residues long. Germline CDR1 is MDHEN and CDR2 is SYDVKM. CDR3 amino acids: CASTQTGFNQPQHF. The CDR3 DNA sequence: TGTGCCAGCACCCAGACAGGGTTCAATCAGCCCCAGCATTTT.

This rearrangement joins TRBV7-6 to TRBJ1-4; TRBD1 is a possible D gene (5 bases). This CDR3 has 15 residues. V lost 5 bases, J lost 2 bases, and 12 bases lay in between. The V gene's germline CDR1 is SGHVS and CDR2 FNYEAQ. This CDR3 is CASSQRGFTNEKLFF. In DNA form, the CDR3 reads TGTGCCAGCAGCCAAAGGGGTTTCACTAATGAAAAACTGTTTTTT.

The V gene is TRBV19, the J gene TRBJ1-5; no firm D call. The CDR3 runs to 13 residues. V was cut by 0 bases and J by 7 bases, with 7 bases left in between. Germline loops: CDR1 LNHDA, CDR2 SQIVND (reference sequence). The CDR3 region is CASSIDKLQPQHF. Here the CDR3 DNA reads TGTGCCAGTAGTATAGATAAGCTACAGCCCCAGCATTTT.

V and J are TRBV4-1 and TRBJ1-2; possible D gene TRBD1, 5 bases. The CDR3 length is 17 residues. The V end lost 5 bases, the J end lost 6 bases, and 25 bases lay between the germline ends. Germline V gene sequence: CDR1 MGHRA, CDR2 YSYEKL. The chain's CDR3 is CASSSHRGELGVDGYTF. The CDR3 DNA is TGCGCCAGCAGCTCGCATCGGGGGGAGCTGGGTGTCGATGGCTACACCTTC.

The chain joins TRBV6-5 to TRBJ1-2, with TRBD1 matching over 10 bases. The V gene end was trimmed by 2 bases and the J gene end by 3 bases; junction bases not matched to a gene: 3. Germline V CDR1 and CDR2: MNHEY, SVGAGI. CDR3 length: 15 amino acids. This CDR3 is CASSYGQGGDYGYTF. The CDR3, as DNA: TGTGCCAGCAGTTACGGACAGGGGGGGGACTATGGCTACACCTTC.

The gene calls are TRBV4-2 and TRBJ2-1; TRBD2 agrees at 13 bases. From germline, CDR1 is LGHNA and CDR2 YNFKEQ. The CDR3 is 16 residues long. The ends lost 4 bases at V and 9 bases at J; junction bases unmatched: 9. Written as DNA, the CDR3 is TGTGCCAGCAGCCCCGGACTAGCGGGAGATGGGGTTGAGCAGTTCTTC. Encoded protein: CASSPGLAGDGVEQFF.

The chain uses TRBV11-2 and TRBJ1-4; D possibly corresponds to TRBD1 (6 bases). Germline CDR1 is SGHAT and CDR2 is FQNNGV. Trimming took off 4 bases at V and 4 bases at J, with 10 bases between the two ends. The CDR3 has 14 amino acids. CDR3 sequence: CASSYGQLNEKLFF. CDR3 nucleotides: TGTGCCAGCAGCTACGGACAGCTTAATGAAAAACTGTTTTTT.

This rearrangement joins TRBV30 to TRBJ2-3; D is unclear. V dropped 2 bases and J dropped 4 bases, with 7 bases sitting between them. This CDR3 region has 12 residues. Germline CDR1 GTSNPN, CDR2 SVGIG (reference sequence). The CDR3 DNA reads as TGTGCCTGGAGTTTGGCTTCAGATACGCAGTATTTT. Translated, it gives CAWSLASDTQYF. The full variable domain, with the rest looked up from reference TRBV30 and TRBJ2-3, is SQTIHQWPATLVQPVGSPLSLECTVEGTSNPNLYWYRQAAGRGLQLLFYSVGIGQISSEVPQNLSASRPQDRQFILSSKKLLLSDSGFYLCAWSLASDTQYFGPGTRLTVL.